This T cell receptor (beta chain) came from a study of CD8 T cells in Susac syndrome. At the level of the study: Patients with Susac syndrome, at blood draw, were therapy-naive, on corticosteroids, or on intravenous immunoglobulin alone.

After extraction with the RNeasy kit, about 0.5 to 1 ug of the RNA was reverse transcribed using random hexamers. One entry per CDR3 protein results from TCRdb running MiXCR on the immunoSEQ multiplex PCR reads. The sample shows 150,000 to 200,000 distinct CDR3 sequences, 85% to 95% of them seen only once. V shed 4 bases and J shed 8 bases, with 30 bases lying between them. The CDR3 has 19 residues. CDR1 MNHEY and CDR2 SVGEGT come from the germline V gene. The chain has TRBV6-2 or TRBV6-3 and TRBJ2-1, with D perhaps TRBD2 (7 bases). This clonotype was sampled from a human donor with Susac syndrome. Sequenced: CD4+ T cells from PBMCs. The CDR3 region is CASSSNMAPRGRTVYEQFF. In DNA, the CDR3 is TGTGCCAGCAGTTCCAACATGGCTCCGCGGGGGCGCACAGTTTATGAGCAGTTCTTC.